A selection of T cell receptor beta chains follows, all from one sample in a study of T-cell reconstitution after alpha-beta-depleted transplantation in children. TCRdb called the PCR reads again in MiXCR, with one record for every CDR3 protein. The profile covers 490,000 or so distinct CDR3 sequences, with about 10% appearing a single time and 2% taken by the ten largest. The sequencing here drew on PBMCs, taken before TCRalphabeta/CD19-depleted stem cell transplant. The receptors derive from a child aged 2-15 years with inherited bone marrow failure, due to receive a stem cell transplant. Both conserved end residues are part of each CDR3. The D gene is left open where the match is weak. The size field is filled for only some rows; it gives once, few, many or a size class.

cdr3_nt cdr3_aa d_call clone_size j_call v_call
TGTGCCAGCAGTCCGAGTGGACTAGCGGCGAGCACAGATACGCAGTATTTT CASSPSGLAASTDTQYF TRBD2 many TRBJ2-3 TRBV2
TGTGCCAGCAGCCTGGGACAGGGGATCGAAAAACTGTTTTTT CASSLGQGIEKLFF TRBD1 many TRBJ1-4 TRBV12-3/TRBV12-4
TGTGCCCCACGCGGGACAGCAAAAGACCCGAACACCGGGGAGCTGTTTTTT CAPRGTAKDPNTGELFF - many TRBJ2-2 TRBV6-4
TGCAGCGTTGGGGGTAAGGGCCTCAGTGAGCAGTTCTTC CSVGGKGLSEQFF - many TRBJ2-1 TRBV29-1
TGCAGTGCTAGTTGGGGAGACAATGAGCAGTTCTTC CSASWGDNEQFF - many TRBJ2-1 TRBV20-1
TGTGCCAGTGGCCGGACTAGCGGGAGTATCAATGAGCAGTTCTTC CASGRTSGSINEQFF TRBD2 few TRBJ2-1 TRBV19
TGTGCCAGCAGTTTGCTAGCAGTGGATACGCAGTATTTT CASSLLAVDTQYF - few TRBJ2-3 TRBV12-3/TRBV12-4
TGTGCCAGCAGCCAATATCCAGGGGTAGTAGCCGGGGAGCTGTTTTTT CASSQYPGVVAGELFF - many TRBJ2-2 TRBV3-1
TGTGCCAGCAGCCATAAGGGGGACACTGAAGCTTTCTTT CASSHKGDTEAFF - many TRBJ1-1 TRBV6-5
TGTGCCAGCAGCTTCGGCCCGGCCTACGAGCAGTACTTC CASSFGPAYEQYF - many TRBJ2-7 TRBV7-2
TGTGCCAGCTCACCATTAGCAGGGAGGATGGAGTCACCCCTCCACTTT CASSPLAGRMESPLHF - - TRBJ1-6 TRBV18
TGTGCCAGTAGTATGGATGGGGCATACGAGCAGTACTTC CASSMDGAYEQYF - many TRBJ2-7 TRBV19
TGCAGCGTTGGAGTAACTGAAGCTTTCTTT CSVGVTEAFF - many TRBJ1-1 TRBV29-1
TGCGCCAGCAGCCAAGATTGGGCGGTGGGGGAAGAGACCCAGTACTTC CASSQDWAVGEETQYF - many TRBJ2-5 TRBV4-3
TGTGCCAGCAGCTTTGCTCTCTACGAGCAGTACTTC CASSFALYEQYF - - TRBJ2-7 TRBV5-8
TGTGCCAGCAGCCCCCGGTGGGGGGCGAACACTGAAGCTTTCTTT CASSPRWGANTEAFF - many TRBJ1-1 TRBV11-2
TGCAGTGCTAGAGGCTTAGCTAGCGGGTACGAGCAGTACTTC CSARGLASGYEQYF TRBD2 many TRBJ2-7 TRBV20-1
TGTGCCAGCAGCTTGGAGGCCGACAATGAGCAGTTCTTC CASSLEADNEQFF - many TRBJ2-1 TRBV5-4
TGTGCCAGCAGCGTAGGGACAGTACTAACCGCTAACTATGGCTACACCTTC CASSVGTVLTANYGYTF - many TRBJ1-2 TRBV9
TGCGCCAGCAGCGGCCATGGGAGCTACGAGCAGTACTTC CASSGHGSYEQYF - many TRBJ2-7 TRBV4-1
TGTGCCAGCAGCTTAGTATTAGGGGGCGGGCCCAAAAACATTCAGTACTTC CASSLVLGGGPKNIQYF TRBD1 many TRBJ2-4 TRBV7-2
TGCGCCAGCAGCCTCAGGGGGGGAAACACTGAAGCTTTCTTT CASSLRGGNTEAFF TRBD1 many TRBJ1-1 TRBV5-1
TGCAGTGCCGACAACAGGGACTCCTATAATTCACCCCTCCACTTT CSADNRDSYNSPLHF - few TRBJ1-6 TRBV20-1
TGTGCCAGCAGTCTACTAGCGGGAGGCCAAGAGACCCAGTACTTC CASSLLAGGQETQYF TRBD2 many TRBJ2-5 TRBV7-9
TGTGCCAGCAGCCAAACGGGAGTGGGAGATACGCAGTATTTT CASSQTGVGDTQYF - - TRBJ2-3 TRBV14
TGTGCCAGCAGTTTACGGGCGGAGACAGATACGCAGTATTTT CASSLRAETDTQYF - once TRBJ2-3 TRBV6-2/TRBV6-3
TGCAGTGCTAGTACAGGGTCTATTGACAATGAGCAGTTCTTC CSASTGSIDNEQFF - many TRBJ2-1 TRBV20-1
TGTGCCAGCAGCGGACCTACTAGCGGGAGGGCCTCCCACGAGCAGTACTTC CASSGPTSGRASHEQYF TRBD2 many TRBJ2-7 TRBV7-8
TGTGCCACCTCGGGAGGCGGGGAGCTGTTTTTT CATSGGGELFF TRBD2 few TRBJ2-2 TRBV12-3/TRBV12-4
TGCGCCAGCAGCCAGCGCGGGACCCCCCTTTTAGGGGCCAACGTCCTGACTTTC CASSQRGTPLLGANVLTF - - TRBJ2-6 TRBV4-1
TGCGCCAGCAGCCAAGCCGACAGCCGGGGATATGGCTACACCTTC CASSQADSRGYGYTF - - TRBJ1-2 TRBV4-1
TGTGCCAGCAGTCTGGCGGGACAGGCCTCCTATGGCTACACCTTC CASSLAGQASYGYTF TRBD1 few TRBJ1-2 TRBV12-3/TRBV12-4
TGTGCCAGCAGTGATCTCTGGACGCCTAGCTCCTACGAGCAGTACTTC CASSDLWTPSSYEQYF - few TRBJ2-7 TRBV6-2/TRBV6-3
TGTGCCATCAGTGAGGTCCTAGCGGGAGGCCACGAGCAGTACTTC CAISEVLAGGHEQYF TRBD2 many TRBJ2-7 TRBV10-3
TGCAGTGCTAAGAACCCGACAGGGGTCGAGCAGTACTTC CSAKNPTGVEQYF TRBD1 - TRBJ2-7 TRBV20-1
TGCGCCAGCAGCCAAGATCCCAACGGAGCCTACGAGCAGTACTTC CASSQDPNGAYEQYF - many TRBJ2-7 TRBV4-3
TGTGCCAGCAGCCAAATTACTAGAATGTCGTGGGAGCAGTACTTC CASSQITRMSWEQYF - - TRBJ2-7 TRBV28
TGCAGTGCTAGGGGACCAATAGTCACCTTC CSARGPIVTF - many TRBJ1-2 TRBV20-1
TGTGCCAGCAGCTTAACGGGACTAGCGGGTCCCTACGAGCAGTACTTC CASSLTGLAGPYEQYF TRBD2 - TRBJ2-7 TRBV7-2
TGTGCCATCAGCTTGTTCCTAACAGGGGACTCCGACGGGGAGCTGTTTTTT CAISLFLTGDSDGELFF - few TRBJ2-2 TRBV10-3
TGCGCCAGCAGTCAGGACAGGGCAACTAATGAAAAACTGTTTTTT CASSQDRATNEKLFF TRBD1 - TRBJ1-4 TRBV23-1
TGCGCCAGCAGCCTTACCAAGCGGAGAGGCTACACCTTC CASSLTKRRGYTF - few TRBJ1-2 TRBV4-3
TGCAGTGCCGAGAAGGCCCACAATGAGCAGTTCTTC CSAEKAHNEQFF - few TRBJ2-1 TRBV20-1
TGCAGCGTTGACGATTGGGGCACTGGAAACACCATATATTTT CSVDDWGTGNTIYF - once TRBJ1-3 TRBV29-1
TGTGCCAGCAGTCGTAGCGGGTCGGGCACAGATACGCAGTATTTT CASSRSGSGTDTQYF TRBD2 many TRBJ2-3 TRBV12-3/TRBV12-4
TGTGCCAGCAGCTTAGATTACACAGATACGCAGTATTTT CASSLDYTDTQYF - many TRBJ2-3 TRBV7-2
TGTGCCAGCAGTAAAAGGACAGGGGGCCAAGAGACCCAGTACTTC CASSKRTGGQETQYF TRBD1 many TRBJ2-5 TRBV28
TGCGCCAGCAGCCAAGAATCCCCCGGGACTAGCCCAGACGAGCAGTACTTC CASSQESPGTSPDEQYF TRBD2 few TRBJ2-7 TRBV4-3
TGTGCCAGCAGCTTAGCGCGCTACGAGCAGTACTTC CASSLARYEQYF - many TRBJ2-7 TRBV7-9
TGTGCCAGCAGTTTATGGGACAGGGTGCGGAACACTGAAGCTTTCTTT CASSLWDRVRNTEAFF TRBD1 many TRBJ1-1 TRBV12-3/TRBV12-4
TGTGCCAGCAGCCAGACCCCCCCGGAGCGTTTCTACAATGAGCAGTTCTTC CASSQTPPERFYNEQFF - few TRBJ2-1 TRBV3-1
TGCGCCAGCAGCTTGGAGTTGGGGTGGACTGAAGCTTTCTTT CASSLELGWTEAFF - - TRBJ1-1 TRBV5-1
TGTGCCAGCAGCTCGGCAGATAGCGGGATTAGTCAGACCCAGTACTTC CASSSADSGISQTQYF TRBD2 few TRBJ2-5 TRBV11-2